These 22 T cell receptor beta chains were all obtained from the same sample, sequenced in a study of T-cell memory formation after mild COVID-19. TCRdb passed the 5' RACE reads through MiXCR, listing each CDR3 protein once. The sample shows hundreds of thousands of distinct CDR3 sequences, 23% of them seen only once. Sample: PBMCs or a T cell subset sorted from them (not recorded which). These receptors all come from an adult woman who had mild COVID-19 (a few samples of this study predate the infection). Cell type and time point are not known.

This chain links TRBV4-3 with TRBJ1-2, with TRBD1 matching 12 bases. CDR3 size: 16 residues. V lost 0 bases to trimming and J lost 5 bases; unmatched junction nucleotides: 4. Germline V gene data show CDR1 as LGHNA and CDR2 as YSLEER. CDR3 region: CASSQDWDRGQYGYTF. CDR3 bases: TGCGCCAGCAGCCAAGACTGGGACAGGGGGCAGTATGGCTACACCTTC.

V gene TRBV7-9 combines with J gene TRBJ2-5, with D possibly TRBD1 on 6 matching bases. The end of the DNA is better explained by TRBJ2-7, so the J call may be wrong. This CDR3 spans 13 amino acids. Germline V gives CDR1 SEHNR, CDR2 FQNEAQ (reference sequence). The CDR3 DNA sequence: TGTGCCAGCAGCCAGGGGACGGGCTACGAGCAGTACGTC. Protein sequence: CASSQGTGYEQYV.

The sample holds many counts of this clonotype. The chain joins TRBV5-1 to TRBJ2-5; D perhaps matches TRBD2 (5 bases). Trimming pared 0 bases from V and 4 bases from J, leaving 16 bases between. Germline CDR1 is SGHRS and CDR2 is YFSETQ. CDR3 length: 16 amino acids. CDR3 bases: TGCGCCAGCAGCTTGGCTCCGACCGGGGAGTTAGAGACCCAGTACTTC. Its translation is CASSLAPTGELETQYF.

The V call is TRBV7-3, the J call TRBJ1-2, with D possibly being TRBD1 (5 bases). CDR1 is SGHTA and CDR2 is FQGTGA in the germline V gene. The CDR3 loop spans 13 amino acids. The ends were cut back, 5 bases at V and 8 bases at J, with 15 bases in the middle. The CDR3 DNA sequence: TGTGCCAGCAGCCCGAAAAGGGGCTGGGGCTACACCTTC. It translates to CASSPKRGWGYTF.

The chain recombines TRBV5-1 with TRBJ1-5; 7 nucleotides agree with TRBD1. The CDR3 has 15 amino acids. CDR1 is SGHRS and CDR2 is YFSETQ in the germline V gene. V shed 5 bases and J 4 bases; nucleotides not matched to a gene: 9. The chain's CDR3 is CASRWDSYPNQPQHF. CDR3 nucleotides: TGCGCCAGCAGATGGGACAGCTACCCGAATCAGCCCCAGCATTTT.

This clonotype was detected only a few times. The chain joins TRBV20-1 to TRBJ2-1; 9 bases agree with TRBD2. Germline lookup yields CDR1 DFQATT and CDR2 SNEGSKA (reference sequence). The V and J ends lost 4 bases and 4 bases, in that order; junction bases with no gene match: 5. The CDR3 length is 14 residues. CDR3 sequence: CSAIKTSGYNEQFF. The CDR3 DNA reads TGCAGTGCTATAAAGACTAGCGGATACAATGAGCAGTTCTTC.

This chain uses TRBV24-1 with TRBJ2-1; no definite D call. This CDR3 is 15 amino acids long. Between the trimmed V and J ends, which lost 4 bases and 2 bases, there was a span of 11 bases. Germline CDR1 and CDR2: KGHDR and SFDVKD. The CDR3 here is CATSDYLTPYNEQFF. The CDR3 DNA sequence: TGTGCCACCAGTGACTACCTTACACCCTACAATGAGCAGTTCTTC.

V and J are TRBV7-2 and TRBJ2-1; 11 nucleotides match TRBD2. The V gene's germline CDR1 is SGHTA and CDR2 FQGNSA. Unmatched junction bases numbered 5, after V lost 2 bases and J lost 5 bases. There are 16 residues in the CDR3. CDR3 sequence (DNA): TGTGCCAGCAGCTTATTTAGCGGGGGGGCCGACAATGAGCAGTTCTTC. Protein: CASSLFSGGADNEQFF.

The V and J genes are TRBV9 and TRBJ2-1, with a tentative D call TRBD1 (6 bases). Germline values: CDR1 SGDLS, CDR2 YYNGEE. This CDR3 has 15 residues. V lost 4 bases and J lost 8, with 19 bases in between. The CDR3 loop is CASSPRTATSHEQFF. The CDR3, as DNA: TGTGCCAGCAGCCCAAGGACAGCCACCTCCCATGAGCAGTTCTTC.

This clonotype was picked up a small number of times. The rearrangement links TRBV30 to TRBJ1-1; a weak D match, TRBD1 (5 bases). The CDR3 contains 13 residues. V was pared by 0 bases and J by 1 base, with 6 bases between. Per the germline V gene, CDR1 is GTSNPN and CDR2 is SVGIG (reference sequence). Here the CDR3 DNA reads TGTGCCTGGAGTGTAGACAGGAACACTGAAGCTTTCTTT. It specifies CAWSVDRNTEAFF.

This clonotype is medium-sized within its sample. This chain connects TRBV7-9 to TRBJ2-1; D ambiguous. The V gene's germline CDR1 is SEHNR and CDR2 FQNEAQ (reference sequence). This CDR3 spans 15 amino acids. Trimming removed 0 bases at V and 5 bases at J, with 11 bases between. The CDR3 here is CASSLAFGGDNEQFF. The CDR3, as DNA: TGTGCCAGCAGCTTAGCTTTCGGCGGCGACAATGAGCAGTTCTTC.

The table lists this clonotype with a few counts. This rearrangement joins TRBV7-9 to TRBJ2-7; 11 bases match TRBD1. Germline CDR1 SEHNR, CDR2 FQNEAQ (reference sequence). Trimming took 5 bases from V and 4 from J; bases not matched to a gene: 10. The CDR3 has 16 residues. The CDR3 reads CASSPGQGARWYEQYF. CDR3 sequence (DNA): TGTGCCAGCAGCCCAGGACAGGGGGCGAGATGGTACGAGCAGTACTTC.

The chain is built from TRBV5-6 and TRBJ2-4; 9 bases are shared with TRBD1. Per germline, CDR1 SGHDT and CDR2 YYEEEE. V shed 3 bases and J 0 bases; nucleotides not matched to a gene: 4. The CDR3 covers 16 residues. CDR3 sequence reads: CASSWTGDGAKNIQYF. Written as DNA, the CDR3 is TGTGCCAGCAGCTGGACAGGGGATGGAGCCAAAAACATTCAGTACTTC.

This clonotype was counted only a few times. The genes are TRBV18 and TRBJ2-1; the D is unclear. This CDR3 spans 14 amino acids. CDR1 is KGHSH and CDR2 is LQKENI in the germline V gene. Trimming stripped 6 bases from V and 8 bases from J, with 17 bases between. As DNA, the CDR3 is TGTGCCAGCTCTCCCCGGGCAGCATCGGATGAGCAGTTCTTC. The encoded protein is CASSPRAASDEQFF.

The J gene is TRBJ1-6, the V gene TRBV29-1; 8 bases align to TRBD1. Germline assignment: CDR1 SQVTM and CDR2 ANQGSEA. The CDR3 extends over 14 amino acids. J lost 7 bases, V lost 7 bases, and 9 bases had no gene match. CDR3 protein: CSATTGQGNSPLHF. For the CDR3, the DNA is TGCAGCGCTACAACAGGACAGGGAAATTCACCCCTCCACTTT.

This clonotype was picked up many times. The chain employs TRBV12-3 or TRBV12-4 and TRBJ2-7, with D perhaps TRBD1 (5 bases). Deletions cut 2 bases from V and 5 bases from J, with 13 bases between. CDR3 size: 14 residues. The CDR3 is CASSLYGQGNEQYF. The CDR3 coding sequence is TGTGCCAGCAGTTTATACGGGCAGGGCAACGAGCAGTACTTC.

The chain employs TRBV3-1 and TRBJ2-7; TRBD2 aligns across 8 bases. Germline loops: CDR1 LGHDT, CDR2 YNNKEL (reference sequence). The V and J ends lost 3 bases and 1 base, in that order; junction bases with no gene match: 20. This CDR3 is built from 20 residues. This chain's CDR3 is CASSHPGGPSGASSSYEQYF. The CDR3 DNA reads TGTGCCAGCAGCCACCCGGGGGGGCCAAGCGGGGCCTCCTCGTCCTACGAGCAGTACTTC.

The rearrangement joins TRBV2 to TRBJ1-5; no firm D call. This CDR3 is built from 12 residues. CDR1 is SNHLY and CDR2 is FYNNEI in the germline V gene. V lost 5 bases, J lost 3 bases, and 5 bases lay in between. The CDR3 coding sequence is TGTGCCAGCAGTCGTCACAATCAGCCCCAGCATTTT. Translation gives CASSRHNQPQHF.

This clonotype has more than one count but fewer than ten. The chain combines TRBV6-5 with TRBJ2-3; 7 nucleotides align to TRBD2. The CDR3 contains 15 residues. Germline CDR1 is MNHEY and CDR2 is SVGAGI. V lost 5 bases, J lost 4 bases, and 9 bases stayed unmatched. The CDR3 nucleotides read TGTGCCAGCAGTCCATCGGGAGGCGGTCCAGATACGCAGTATTTT. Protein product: CASSPSGGGPDTQYF.

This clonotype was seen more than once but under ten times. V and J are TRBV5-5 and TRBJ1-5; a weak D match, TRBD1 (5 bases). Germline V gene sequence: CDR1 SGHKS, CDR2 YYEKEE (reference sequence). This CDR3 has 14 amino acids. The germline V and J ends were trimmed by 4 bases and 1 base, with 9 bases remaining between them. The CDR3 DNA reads TGTGCCAGCAGCCGAGGGGTGAGCAATCAGCCCCAGCATTTT. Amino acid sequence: CASSRGVSNQPQHF. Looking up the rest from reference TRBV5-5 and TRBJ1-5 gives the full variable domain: DAGVTQSPTHLIKTRGQQVTLRCSPISGHKSVSWYQQVLGQGPQFIFQYYEKEERGRGNFPDRFSARQFPNYSSELNVNALLLGDSALYLCASSRGVSNQPQHFGDGTRLSIL.

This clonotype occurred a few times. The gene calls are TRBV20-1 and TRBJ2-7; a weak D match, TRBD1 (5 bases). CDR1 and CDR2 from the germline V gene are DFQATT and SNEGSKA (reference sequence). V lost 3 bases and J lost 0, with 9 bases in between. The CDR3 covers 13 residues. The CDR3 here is CSASQGFSYEQYF. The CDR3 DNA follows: TGCAGTGCTAGCCAGGGTTTCTCCTACGAGCAGTACTTC.

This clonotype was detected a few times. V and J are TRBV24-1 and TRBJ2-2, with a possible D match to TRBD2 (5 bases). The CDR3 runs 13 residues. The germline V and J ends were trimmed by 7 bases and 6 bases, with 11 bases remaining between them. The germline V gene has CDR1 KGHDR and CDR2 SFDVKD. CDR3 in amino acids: CATREARAGELFF. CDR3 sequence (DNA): TGTGCCACCAGAGAAGCGCGGGCCGGGGAGCTGTTTTTT.